This T cell receptor beta chain was identified in a study of OX40 agonist ivuxolimab in advanced cancers. The CDR3 extends over 14 amino acids. The germline V gene encodes CDR1 SEHNR and CDR2 FQNEAQ (reference sequence). The V end lost 5 bases, the J end lost 4 bases, and 13 bases lay between the germline ends. This clone was found once. This table comes from immunoSEQ multiplex PCR, and its TCRdb copy is limited to in-frame clones, with some not included. This table has just under 60,000 clones, about 89% appearing once. The TCR comes from an adult with an advanced solid tumor such as melanoma, head and neck, liver or kidney cancer. This specimen consisted of CD4+ or CD8+ T cells sorted from blood, obtained in a trial of the OX40 agonist ivuxolimab. The V gene is TRBV7-9, the J gene TRBJ2-3; D is ambiguous. The CDR3 DNA sequence: TGTGCCAGCAGCATGGACGGGTCCGCAGATACGCAGTATTTT. It yields the protein CASSMDGSADTQYF. The full variable domain, with the rest looked up from reference TRBV7-9 and TRBJ2-3, is DTGVSQNPRHKITKRGQNVTFRCDPISEHNRLYWYRQTLGQGPEFLTYFQNEAQLEKSRLLSDRFSAERPKGSFSTLEIQRTEQGDSAMYLCASSMDGSADTQYFGPGTRLTVL.